This T cell receptor beta chain comes out of a study of glioma-infiltrating T cells after dendritic cell vaccination. Background on the study: Dendritic cells derived from monocytes and pulsed with autologous tumor lysate formed the vaccine.

All glioblastoma patients lacked an isocitrate dehydrogenase mutation. TCRB CDR3 was amplified from 2 ug genomic DNA or less. Amplification used 60 V beta primers and 13 J beta primers. The data were produced by immunoSEQ multiplex PCR, yet TCRdb's version contains in-frame clones alone and is incomplete. The sample includes approximately 64,000 clones, approximately 78% seen only once; the top ten take less than 9.5%. The CDR3 is made up of 16 amino acids. In germline, CDR1 is MNHEY, CDR2 SMNVEV (reference sequence). Germline trimming cut 5 bases from V and 0 bases from J; bases unmatched to any gene: 7.

The sequences come from blood, collected before dendritic cell vaccination. This clonotype was obtained from a human donor with glioblastoma. The rearrangement links TRBV27 to TRBJ2-1; 7 bases align to TRBD2. CDR3 residues: CASSTSGTTSYNEQFF. The CDR3 nucleotides are TGTGCCAGCAGTACATCCGGGACTACCTCCTACAATGAGCAGTTCTTC.